The 30 T cell receptor beta chains reported below all come from one sample, sequenced in a study of human T cells and chemical hapten exposure. TCRdb re-called the RACE reads through MiXCR, storing one row per CDR3 protein. The data hold about 46,000 distinct CDR3 sequences, with around 4.5% observed a single time. Time point defined: healthy volunteer bleed at 2 weeks. Total RNA was isolated from unfractionated whole blood. The sample taken for sequencing was whole blood. These TCRs come from a female donor in good health. Some clones in this sample may be carry-over from other donors' samples.

This clonotype has ten or more counts. The V and J genes are TRBV20-1 and TRBJ2-3, with 8 bases identical to TRBD1. This CDR3 has 15 residues. The germline V gene encodes CDR1 DFQATT and CDR2 SNEGSKA (reference sequence). Trimming took 6 bases from V and 1 from J; bases not matched to a gene: 9. The CDR3 DNA reads as TGCAGTGCAGAGCAGGGGGCGCAGGGCACAGATACGCAGTATTTT. Its protein product is CSAEQGAQGTDTQYF.

This clonotype has at least ten counts. The chain links TRBV10-3 to TRBJ2-3, with 9 bases aligning to TRBD2. V shed 3 bases, J shed 0 bases, and the junction held 4 bases outside the gene matches. CDR1 and CDR2 from the germline V gene are ENHRY and SYGVKD. The CDR3 has 16 residues. The CDR3 here is CAISEALAGSTDTQYF. The CDR3 DNA is TGTGCCATCAGTGAAGCGCTAGCGGGGAGCACAGATACGCAGTATTTT.

This clonotype was detected many times. The chain is built from TRBV2 and TRBJ1-1, with D perhaps TRBD1 (5 bases). V lost 11 bases and J 3 bases, leaving 13 bases between the germline ends. The CDR3 extends over 12 amino acids. Germline loops: CDR1 SNHLY, CDR2 FYNNEI. CDR3 in amino acids: CADRDGHTEAFF. In DNA, the CDR3 is TGTGCCGACCGGGACGGGCACACTGAAGCTTTCTTT.

This clonotype was seen ten or more times. The chain's CDR3 is CSARDIRGRNQPQHF. The CDR3 DNA follows: TGCAGTGCTAGAGATATCAGGGGGCGGAATCAGCCCCAGCATTTT. This rearrangement joins TRBV20-1 to TRBJ1-5, with 8 bases that match TRBD1. In germline, CDR1 is DFQATT, CDR2 SNEGSKA (reference sequence). This CDR3 spans 15 amino acids. Losses at the gene ends were 0 bases for V and 4 bases for J; bases not matched to a gene: 5.

This clonotype was counted ten times or more. The DNA of the CDR3 is TGTGCCAGCAGCAAGGGACAGTTAAAGACTGAAGCTTTCTTT. It specifies CASSKGQLKTEAFF. V usage is TRBV21-1 and J usage is TRBJ1-1; the table calls TRBD1, which could not be checked here. TRBV21-1 is designated a pseudogene. This CDR3 is built from 14 residues.

The rearrangement joins TRBV6-5 to TRBJ2-3; D call uncertain. Germline V gives CDR1 MNHEY, CDR2 SVGAGI. The V end lost 5 bases, the J end lost 2 bases, and 17 bases lay between the germline ends. The CDR3 has 16 amino acids. The DNA for the CDR3 is TGTGCCAGCAGTACCTCCGACTCTAGTTACACAGATACGCAGTATTTT. Translation gives CASSTSDSSYTDTQYF.

Many counts were recorded for this clonotype. The V call is TRBV20-1, the J call TRBJ2-7, with D possibly TRBD2 on 6 matching bases. The germline V gene encodes CDR1 DFQATT and CDR2 SNEGSKA (reference sequence). Trimming shortened V by 0 bases and J by 2 bases, and 8 bases separated the two germline ends. The CDR3 covers 13 residues. CDR3 protein: CSARDRRAYEQYF. CDR3 bases: TGCAGTGCTAGAGACAGGAGGGCCTACGAGCAGTACTTC.

This clonotype turned up a few times. Since a much larger clone is just one base distant, this may be a read error. V gene TRBV18 combines with J gene TRBJ1-2; D uncertain. CDR3 length: 14 amino acids. Germline lookup yields CDR1 KGHSH and CDR2 LQKENI. The CDR3 DNA sequence: TGTGCCAGCTCACCAGGGCCCAAATCGGATGGCGACACCTTC. It translates to CASSPGPKSDGDTF. Looking up the rest from reference TRBV18 and TRBJ1-2 gives the full variable domain: NAGVMQNPRHLVRRRGQEARLRCSPMKGHSHVYWYRQLPEEGLKFMVYLQKENIIDESGMPKERFSAEFPKEGPSILRIQQVVRGDSAAYFCASSPGPKSDGDTFGSGTRLTVV.

Ten or more counts support this clonotype. The chain uses TRBV10-3 and TRBJ1-5; TRBD1 is a possible D gene (6 bases). The germline V and J ends were trimmed by 3 bases and 1 base, with 10 bases remaining between them. The germline gives CDR1 ENHRY, CDR2 SYGVKD. This CDR3 region has 15 residues. The CDR3 protein is CAISETGLSNQPQHF. The CDR3 region has the DNA TGTGCCATCAGTGAAACAGGGCTGAGCAATCAGCCCCAGCATTTT.

Within the sample, this clonotype is medium-sized (0.01 to 0.1%). The chain employs TRBV20-1 and TRBJ1-6; D call uncertain. Germline V gene lookup returns CDR1 DFQATT and CDR2 SNEGSKA (reference sequence). This CDR3 spans 15 amino acids. V was pared by 0 bases and J by 7 bases, with 13 bases between. Here the CDR3 DNA reads TGCAGTGCTAGAGATCGTATGGGAGGAAATTCACCCCTCCACTTT. Translated: CSARDRMGGNSPLHF.

In its sample, this clonotype was seen many times. The chain is built from TRBV5-1 and TRBJ2-3; 7 positions agree with TRBD1. Per the germline V gene, CDR1 is SGHRS and CDR2 is YFSETQ. There are 14 residues in the CDR3. Unmatched junction bases numbered 9, after V lost 6 bases and J lost 5 bases. DNA of the CDR3: TGCGCCAGCACCATGGGACAGTCCGGAGATACGCAGTATTTT. The encoded protein is CASTMGQSGDTQYF.

There are many counts of this clonotype. This chain joins TRBV10-3 and TRBJ2-3; possibly TRBD2 for D (5 bases). V lost 10 bases to trimming and J lost 3 bases, with 17 bases between them. The CDR3 runs 14 residues. Germline V gene data show CDR1 as ENHRY and CDR2 as SYGVKD. The CDR3 DNA is TGTGCCACCTCCTTGGGAGAGCCTACAGATACGCAGTATTTT. Translation gives CATSLGEPTDTQYF.

The J gene is TRBJ2-5, the V gene TRBV11-3; D ambiguous. Trimming cost V 2 bases and J 2 bases, with 12 bases left between them. CDR3 length: 15 residues. Germline V gives CDR1 SGHNT, CDR2 YENEEA. The CDR3 loop is CASSLSGGSQETQYF. The CDR3 DNA follows: TGTGCCAGCAGCTTATCAGGCGGCTCACAAGAGACCCAGTACTTC.

This clonotype was picked up many times. V and J are TRBV7-9 and TRBJ1-5, with a tentative D call TRBD1 (6 bases). The V end lost 2 bases, the J end lost 5 bases, and 13 bases lay between the germline ends. CDR1 is SEHNR, CDR2 FQNEAQ, per germline (reference sequence). The CDR3 has 15 amino acids. The CDR3 DNA reads as TGTGCCAGCAGCTTATGGGGGGCAGAGGATCAGCCCCAGCATTTT. Translating gives CASSLWGAEDQPQHF.

This clonotype was counted many times. This chain connects TRBV4-2 to TRBJ1-2; D remains unclear. Trimming took off 0 bases at V and 3 bases at J, with 8 bases between the two ends. This CDR3 region has 14 residues. Germline loops: CDR1 LGHNA, CDR2 YNFKEQ. As DNA, the CDR3 is TGTGCCAGCAGCCAAGATTGGGCTGACTATGGCTACACCTTC. Residues: CASSQDWADYGYTF.

This clonotype has only a few counts. This may come from a read error, since a much larger clone is one base off. The chain is built from TRBV5-4 and TRBJ1-6; tentative D call: TRBD1 (5 bases). CDR1 is SGHNT and CDR2 is YYREEE in the germline V gene (reference sequence). CDR3 length: 14 amino acids. CDR3 protein: CASSFEQGVSPLNF. The CDR3 DNA reads as TGTGCCAGCAGCTTTGAGCAGGGAGTGTCACCCCTCAACTTT.

This clonotype was counted ten times or more. The CDR3 sequence is CASSFPRGAFF. The CDR3 bases are TGTGCCAGCAGTTTTCCCCGCGGGGCTTTCTTT. V gene TRBV28 combines with J gene TRBJ1-1, with D hard to call. The CDR3 consists of 11 residues. Trimming stripped 3 bases from V and 11 bases from J, with 10 bases between. CDR1 and CDR2 from the germline V gene are MDHEN and SYDVKM.

The table lists this clonotype with many counts. V gene TRBV20-1 combines with J gene TRBJ2-1, with 11 bases aligning to TRBD2. The CDR3 consists of 16 residues. CDR1 DFQATT and CDR2 SNEGSKA come from the germline V gene (reference sequence). V lost 1 base to trimming and J lost 2 bases; unmatched junction nucleotides: 4. CDR3 in DNA: TGCAGTGCTAGAGCCCTAGCGGGGGGCCCCTACAATGAGCAGTTCTTC. The encoded protein is CSARALAGGPYNEQFF.

This clonotype was seen repeatedly, ten times or more. The chain joins TRBV9 to TRBJ2-3; D is ambiguous. Germline V gene lookup returns CDR1 SGDLS and CDR2 YYNGEE. Trimming cost V 4 bases and J 1 base, with 13 bases left between them. The CDR3 loop spans 15 amino acids. The CDR3 is CASSSISPGTDTQYF. The DNA for the CDR3 is TGTGCCAGCAGCTCAATAAGCCCGGGCACAGATACGCAGTATTTT. Variable domain in full (rest from reference TRBV9 and TRBJ2-3): DSGVTQTPKHLITATGQRVTLRCSPRSGDLSVYWYQQSLDQGLQFLIQYYNGEERAKGNILERFSAQQFPDLHSELNLSSLELGDSALYFCASSSISPGTDTQYFGPGTRLTVL.

This clonotype has a handful of counts. The rearrangement uses TRBV19 and TRBJ1-5, with a weak D call TRBD1 (6 bases). Trimming took 5 bases from V and 7 from J, leaving 21 bases between them. The germline gives CDR1 LNHDA, CDR2 SQIVND (reference sequence). The CDR3 loop spans 16 amino acids. The CDR3 DNA reads TGTGCCAGTAGTCCGCAGGCGGCAGGGGCATTCCAGCCCCAGCATTTT. Translated: CASSPQAAGAFQPQHF.

This clonotype has a count of ten or more. V and J are TRBV27 and TRBJ2-5; possibly TRBD1 for D (6 bases). Germline V gene lookup returns CDR1 MNHEY and CDR2 SMNVEV (reference sequence). V was trimmed by 3 bases and J by 1 base, leaving 9 bases between them. The CDR3 runs to 14 residues. The CDR3 loop reads CASSFLDSQETQYF. CDR3 coding DNA: TGTGCCAGCAGTTTTTTGGACAGCCAAGAGACCCAGTACTTC.

The CDR3 nucleotides read TGTGCCAGCCTCCTCCATTGGACATCCGCCTCTGGGGCCAACGTCCTGACTTTC. Its translation: CASLLHWTSASGANVLTF. The chain joins TRBV2 to TRBJ2-6, with D tentatively TRBD1 (5 bases). In germline, CDR1 is SNHLY, CDR2 FYNNEI. CDR3 length: 18 residues. V shed 8 bases and J shed 0 bases, with 20 bases lying between them.

The sample holds a few counts of this clonotype. One end of the junction is discordant with germline, which a read error may explain. The V call is TRBV5-5, the J call TRBJ1-2; D is undetermined. Germline V gene data show CDR1 as SGHKS and CDR2 as YYEKEE (reference sequence). CDR3 length equals 16 residues. DNA of the CDR3: TGTGCCAGCAGCTTGGCGTGGGTTAGGGCTAACTATGGCGACACCTTC. Its translation: CASSLAWVRANYGDTF.

This clonotype was seen at least ten times. The rearrangement joins TRBV20-1 to TRBJ2-1, with 7 bases aligning to TRBD2. J lost 4 bases, V lost 1 base, and 13 bases had no gene match. Germline loops: CDR1 DFQATT, CDR2 SNEGSKA (reference sequence). The CDR3 loop spans 17 amino acids. The DNA for the CDR3 is TGCAGTGCTAGAGGCCTAGCGGACCACCGAAGGTACAATGAGCAGTTCTTC. This encodes CSARGLADHRRYNEQFF.

As for this clonotype: This sequence may be a read error, since a much larger clone differs from it by one base. This is likely a read error, given that the CDR3 carries no conserved phenylalanine or tryptophan at its end. It is unclear where the CDR3 begins or ends on the DNA, so no DNA is shown, and the CDR3 is as TCRdb lists it. The J gene is TRBJ2-3, the V gene TRBV21-1; no DNA check was done on the table's D call, TRBD2. TRBV21-1 is a pseudogene segment. The CDR3 has 16 residues if both end residues are counted. CDR3 region: CASSKEASGGIDTQYY.

This chain links TRBV29-1 with TRBJ1-1; TRBD1 agrees at 10 bases. Germline CDR1 reads SQVTM; CDR2 reads ANQGSEA. This CDR3 has 13 residues. Trimming took 6 bases from V and 6 from J; bases not matched to a gene: 7. The CDR3: CSVAGQGRAEAFF. The CDR3 DNA is TGCAGCGTCGCGGGACAGGGGAGGGCTGAAGCTTTCTTT.

The CDR3 is CASSKSRDSPNTEAFF. The CDR3 nucleotides read TGTGCCAGCAGCAAGAGCCGGGACAGCCCGAACACTGAAGCTTTCTTT. This chain joins TRBV6-5 and TRBJ1-1, with 7 bases aligning to TRBD1. The CDR3 totals 16 residues. Germline CDR1 reads MNHEY; CDR2 reads SVGAGI. V lost 6 bases and J lost 1; bases outside the gene matches: 11.

This clonotype was seen many times. CDR3 amino acids: CASSDSSYEQYF. The CDR3 region has the DNA TGTGCCAGCAGTGACAGCTCCTACGAGCAGTACTTC. This chain links TRBV25-1 with TRBJ2-7; no clear D gene. The CDR3 contains 12 residues. The germline CDR1 and CDR2 sequences are MGHDK and SYGVNS. Trimming removed 3 bases from V and 0 bases from J, with 3 bases in between.

This clonotype was counted ten times or more. The rearrangement joins TRBV12-3 or TRBV12-4 to TRBJ2-2; 9 bases align to TRBD1. The CDR3 extends over 14 amino acids. Unmatched junction bases numbered 6, after V lost 6 bases and J lost 7 bases. The DNA of the CDR3 is TGTGCCAGCAGCCGGACAGGGGTCGGCGGGGAGCTGTTTTTT. Its translation: CASSRTGVGGELFF.

This clonotype came up many times. The genes are TRBV20-1 and TRBJ2-5; possible D gene TRBD2, 5 bases. Germline V gene data show CDR1 as DFQATT and CDR2 as SNEGSKA (reference sequence). V was trimmed by 0 bases and J by 0 bases, leaving 8 bases between them. This CDR3 spans 14 amino acids. Here the CDR3 reads CSARDRLYQETQYF. CDR3 nucleotides: TGCAGTGCTAGAGATCGACTATACCAAGAGACCCAGTACTTC.